This TCR beta chain was found in a study of beta chain features in type 1 diabetes. General study results and limits: Type 1 diabetes patients showed fewer insertions and more deletions at VDJ junctions.

This clone was seen a few times. Antigen specificity is unknown. Every isolated RNA sample was fully reverse transcribed, so sequencing captured expressed TCRB transcripts. Libraries were prepared by immunoSEQ multiplex PCR; TCRdb keeps only in-frame clonotypes and omits some of them. The profile shows about 320,000 clones, 14% of them singletons. Averaging roughly 110 mL, one heparinised blood draw was given by each donor. CD4+ naive, central memory, regulatory and stem cell-like memory cells were sorted via CD45RO/CCR7/CD25/CD127/CD95/CD27. Post-sort purity exceeded 98% for all sorted populations. Specimen: central memory CD4+ T cells from blood. The sequence came from a man aged 25 to 45 in good health.

This CDR3 is CATSRDFTPTDGYTF. In DNA form, the CDR3 reads TGTGCCACCAGCAGAGATTTTACCCCTACAGATGGCTACACCTTC. The rearrangement links TRBV15 to TRBJ1-2, with D unclear. V lost 0 bases and J lost 6, with 14 bases in between. The V gene's germline CDR1 is LNHNV and CDR2 YYDKDF (reference sequence). The CDR3 sequence is 15 residues long.